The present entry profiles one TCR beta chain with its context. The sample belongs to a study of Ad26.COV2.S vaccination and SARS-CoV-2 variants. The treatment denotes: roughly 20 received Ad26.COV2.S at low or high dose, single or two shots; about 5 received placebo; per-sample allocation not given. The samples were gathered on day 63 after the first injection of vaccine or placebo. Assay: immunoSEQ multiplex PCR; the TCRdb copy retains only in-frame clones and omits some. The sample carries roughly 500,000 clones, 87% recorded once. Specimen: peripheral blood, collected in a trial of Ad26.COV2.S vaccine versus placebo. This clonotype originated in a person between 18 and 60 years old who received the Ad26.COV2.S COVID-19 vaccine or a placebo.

The CDR3 protein is CASSPPVRGGFWCGYTF. The CDR3, as DNA: TGTGCCAGCTCACCACCGGTACGGGGGGGGTTCTGGTGTGGCTACACCTTC. The rearrangement joins TRBV18 to TRBJ1-2; a possible D gene is TRBD1 (5 bases). Per germline, CDR1 KGHSH and CDR2 LQKENI. The ends were cut back, 0 bases at V and 7 bases at J, with 21 bases in the middle. This CDR3 contains 17 residues.